This T cell receptor beta chain stems from a study of T cells in Graves' hyperthyroidism and ophthalmopathy. Study in general: Peripheral blood specimens were obtained at initial diagnosis, prior to any treatment.

There were TCR beta CDR3 regions amplified from RNA transcripts. Primed by the HTBI set, a first-round RT-PCR was run on the TCR CDR3. TCRdb fed the multiplex PCR reads into MiXCR, producing one record per CDR3 protein. The data contain 45,000 to 75,000 distinct CDR3 sequences, roughly 52% of them singletons. Ophthalmopathy cases scored 3 or more on the Clinical Activity Score and 4 or more on NOSPECS grade, with duration below 3 months. Uncontrolled infection, other autoimmune disease, pregnancy or lactation excluded patients. Clinical symptoms, serum thyroxine, TRAb, thyroid ultrasound and orbital computed tomography established diagnosis. Germline V gives CDR1 SGDLS, CDR2 YYNGEE. CDR3 length: 15 residues. To note about this clonotype: At one end, the junction sequence differs from germline, possibly due to a read error.

The V call is TRBV9, the J call TRBJ2-4, with D tentatively TRBD1 (6 bases). The TCR comes from a woman in her thirties with Graves' ophthalmopathy. Sequenced material: blood. The DNA of the CDR3 is TGTGCCAGCAGCCATCAACCGGACAGCAAAAACATTCAGTACTGG. Protein sequence: CASSHQPDSKNIQYW.